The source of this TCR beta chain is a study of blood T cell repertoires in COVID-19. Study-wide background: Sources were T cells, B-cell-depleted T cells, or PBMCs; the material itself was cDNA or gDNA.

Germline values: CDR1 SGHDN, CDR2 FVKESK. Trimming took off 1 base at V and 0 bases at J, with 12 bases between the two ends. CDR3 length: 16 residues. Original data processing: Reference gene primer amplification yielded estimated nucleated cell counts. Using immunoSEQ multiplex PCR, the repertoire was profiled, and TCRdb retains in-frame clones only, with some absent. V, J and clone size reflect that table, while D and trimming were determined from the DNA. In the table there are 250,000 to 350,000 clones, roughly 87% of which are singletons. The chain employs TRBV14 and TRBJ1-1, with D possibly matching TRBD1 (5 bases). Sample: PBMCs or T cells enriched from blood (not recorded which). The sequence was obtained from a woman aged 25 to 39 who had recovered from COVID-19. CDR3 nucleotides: TGTGCCAGCAGCCAAGCTAGCCGGGGGGTGAACACTGAAGCTTTCTTT. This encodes CASSQASRGVNTEAFF.